Sequencing of this T cell receptor beta chain was carried out in a study of Graves' ophthalmopathy and Graves' hyperthyroidism. The CDR3 loop spans 14 amino acids. From germline, CDR1 is LNHDA and CDR2 SQIVND (reference sequence). Beta-chain TCR CDR3 regions were amplified from RNA transcripts. Second-round multiplex PCR followed a first-round RT-PCR using HTBI primers. TCRdb reprocessed the multiplex PCR reads with MiXCR, giving one entry per CDR3 protein. Of 500,000 to 800,000 distinct CDR3 sequences listed, 35% to 45% are singletons. Points on this clonotype: The junction departs from the called germline gene at one end, perhaps through a read error.

This chain uses TRBV19 with TRBJ2-7; 11 nucleotides agree with TRBD2. Specimen: peripheral blood. This TCR came from an adult man with Graves' ophthalmopathy. This CDR3 reads CTSSFSGGAYEQYF. CDR3 DNA: TGTACCAGTAGTTTTAGCGGGGGGGCCTACGAGCAGTACTTC.